The clone carrying this T cell receptor beta chain was counted many times. What it binds is unknown. Trimming pared 2 bases from V and 4 bases from J, leaving 8 bases between. Per germline, CDR1 MNHNS and CDR2 SASEGT. This CDR3 comprises 13 residues. The record originates from a study of T cells in Graves' hyperthyroidism and ophthalmopathy. The wider study: At initial diagnosis, before any treatment had begun, peripheral blood was obtained. The study's findings and limits: In the blood, most expanded thyroid clonotypes above 0.001 appeared as well.

RNA transcripts served as the template for amplifying TCR beta CDR3 regions. The HTBI set primed first-round TCR CDR3 RT-PCR. A single record per CDR3 protein comes from TCRdb applying MiXCR to the multiplex PCR reads. Among a few hundred thousand distinct CDR3 sequences listed, about 14% were seen once. Sequencing was performed on blood. This receptor was taken from a woman aged 25 to 39 with Graves' ophthalmopathy. This chain connects TRBV6-1 to TRBJ1-2, with D hard to call. The CDR3 nucleotides are TGTGCCAGCAGTGAAAGGAAGAGCTATGGCTACACCTTC. Protein product: CASSERKSYGYTF.